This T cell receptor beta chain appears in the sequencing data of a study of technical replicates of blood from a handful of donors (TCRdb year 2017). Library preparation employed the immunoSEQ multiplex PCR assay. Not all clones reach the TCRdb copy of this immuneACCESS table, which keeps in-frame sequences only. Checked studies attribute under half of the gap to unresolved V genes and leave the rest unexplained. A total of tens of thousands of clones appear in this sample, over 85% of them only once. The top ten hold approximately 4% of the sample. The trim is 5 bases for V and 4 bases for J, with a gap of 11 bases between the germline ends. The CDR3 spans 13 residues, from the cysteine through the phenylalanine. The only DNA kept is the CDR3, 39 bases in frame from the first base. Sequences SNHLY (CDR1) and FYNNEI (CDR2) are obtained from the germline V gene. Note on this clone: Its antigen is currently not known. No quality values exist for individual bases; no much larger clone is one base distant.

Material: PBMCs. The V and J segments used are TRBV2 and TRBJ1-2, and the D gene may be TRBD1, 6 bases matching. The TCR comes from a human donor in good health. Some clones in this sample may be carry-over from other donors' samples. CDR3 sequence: CASSIQGIYGYTF. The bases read TGTGCCAGCAGTATTCAGGGGATCTATGGCTACACCTTC.